This record looks at one T cell receptor (beta chain) sequence and its context. Its antigen remains unknown. This sample is drawn from a study of Ad26.COV2.S vaccination and SARS-CoV-2 variants. Study-wide points: There was reportedly substantial breadth in spike-specific CD8+ and CD4+ T cell responses after vaccination.

Treatment indicated: 15 to 20 received Ad26.COV2.S at low or high dose, single or two shots; roughly five received placebo; per-sample allocation not given. Samples analyzed were those drawn on day 63 after the first vaccine or placebo injection. Trimming removed 6 bases from V and 5 bases from J, with 14 bases in between. The CDR3 loop spans 14 amino acids. Looked up from germline, CDR1 is PRHDT and CDR2 is FYEKMQ (reference sequence). Sequencing was performed with immunoSEQ multiplex PCR; in TCRdb, only in-frame clones are kept and a portion is missing. The sample contains 300,000 to 350,000 clones, about 88% of which appear only once.

Sequencing was performed on peripheral blood, taken in a trial of Ad26.COV2.S vaccine versus placebo. This TCR derives from a person aged 18-60 years who received the Ad26.COV2.S COVID-19 vaccine or a placebo. The J gene is TRBJ2-1, the V gene TRBV13, with a weak D call TRBD1 (5 bases). As DNA, the CDR3 is TGTGCCAGCAGATCAAGACAGATGGACAATGAGCAGTTCTTC. It encodes CASRSRQMDNEQFF.